Presented here are 6 T cell receptor beta chains from one specimen sequenced in a study of cytomegalovirus exposure and HLA in healthy donors. A multiplex PCR was run with 60 Vbeta primers and 13 Jbeta primers. The data were produced by immunoSEQ multiplex PCR, yet TCRdb's version contains in-frame clones alone and is incomplete. The table has roughly 100,000 clones, roughly two thirds seen once; the top ten hold about 3.5%. The sample taken for sequencing was PBMCs. These receptors were taken from a man younger than 40 in good health and CMV-seronegative.

V and J are TRBV5-4 and TRBJ2-3; 10 bases map to TRBD2. CDR1 is SGHNT, CDR2 YYREEE, per germline (reference sequence). V lost 5 bases, J lost 1 base, and 4 bases stayed unmatched. There are 15 residues in the CDR3. DNA for the CDR3: TGTGCCAGCAGATTCGGGACTAGCGGCACAGATACGCAGTATTTT. Amino acid sequence: CASRFGTSGTDTQYF.

The chain is built from TRBV29-1 and TRBJ1-1; TRBD1 aligns across 7 bases. Trimming removed 4 bases from V and 5 bases from J; junction bases left unmatched: 10. The CDR3 totals 14 residues. The germline V gene has CDR1 SQVTM and CDR2 ANQGSEA. The CDR3 DNA sequence: TGCAGCGTTGCGAAGGGGGCGGCCGATACTGAAGCTTTCTTT. Translated: CSVAKGAADTEAFF.

The rearrangement links TRBV18 to TRBJ2-7; maybe TRBD1 (6 bases). The CDR3 has 19 residues. The V and J ends lost 1 base and 7 bases respectively, with 29 bases between them. The V gene's germline CDR1 is KGHSH and CDR2 LQKENI. The CDR3 is CASSPRGTVSSGARGEQYF. CDR3 bases: TGTGCCAGCTCACCACGGGGGACGGTGTCGAGCGGAGCGAGGGGGGAGCAGTACTTC.

The chain joins TRBV5-4 to TRBJ1-1, with 10 bases identical to TRBD1. The CDR3 has 19 amino acids. After removal of 4 bases from V and 0 bases from J, the junction contained 15 bases not matched to a gene. CDR1 is SGHNT and CDR2 is YYREEE in the germline V gene (reference sequence). CDR3 nucleotides: TGTGCCAGCAGCCAACCCGGGACAGGGGTGTCCCTTATGAACACTGAAGCTTTCTTT. Its protein is CASSQPGTGVSLMNTEAFF.

The rearrangement joins TRBV19 to TRBJ2-3, with 8 positions matching TRBD1. The germline V gene has CDR1 LNHDA and CDR2 SQIVND (reference sequence). The V segment lost 4 bases and the J segment 3 bases; nucleotides outside the gene matches: 9. This CDR3 has 16 residues. The CDR3, as DNA: TGTGCCAGTAGTAATCATCCAGGGGGCCGAACAGATACGCAGTATTTT. It codes for CASSNHPGGRTDTQYF. The entire variable domain, with the rest obtained from reference TRBV19 and TRBJ2-3, is as follows: DGGITQSPKYLFRKEGQNVTLSCEQNLNHDAMYWYRQDPGQGLRLIYYSQIVNDFQKGDIAEGYSVSREKKESFPLTVTSAQKNPTAFYLCASSNHPGGRTDTQYFGPGTRLTVL.

The genes are TRBV5-4 and TRBJ1-1, with D possibly being TRBD1 (6 bases). The CDR3 is made up of 16 amino acids. V lost 4 bases and J 6 bases, leaving 22 bases between the germline ends. Germline CDR1 is SGHNT and CDR2 is YYREEE (reference sequence). In DNA form, the CDR3 reads TGTGCCAGCAGCCCAAACGGACAGAACCTTAGCCCTGAAGCTTTCTTT. It codes for CASSPNGQNLSPEAFF.